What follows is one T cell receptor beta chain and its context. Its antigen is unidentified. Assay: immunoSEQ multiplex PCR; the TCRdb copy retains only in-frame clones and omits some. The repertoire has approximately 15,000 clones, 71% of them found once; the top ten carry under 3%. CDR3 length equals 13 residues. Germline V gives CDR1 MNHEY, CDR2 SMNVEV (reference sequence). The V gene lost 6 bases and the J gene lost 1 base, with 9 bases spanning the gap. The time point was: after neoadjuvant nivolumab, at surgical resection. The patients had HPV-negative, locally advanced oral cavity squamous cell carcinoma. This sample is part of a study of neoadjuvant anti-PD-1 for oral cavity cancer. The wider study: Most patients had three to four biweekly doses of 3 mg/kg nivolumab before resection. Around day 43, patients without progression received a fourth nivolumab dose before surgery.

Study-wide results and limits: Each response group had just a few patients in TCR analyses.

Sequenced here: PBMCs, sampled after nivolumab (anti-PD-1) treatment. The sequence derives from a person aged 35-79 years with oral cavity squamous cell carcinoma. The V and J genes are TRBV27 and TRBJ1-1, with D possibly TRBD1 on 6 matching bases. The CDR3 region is CASSGQPNTEAFF. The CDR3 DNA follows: TGTGCCAGCAGCGGACAGCCGAACACTGAAGCTTTCTTT.